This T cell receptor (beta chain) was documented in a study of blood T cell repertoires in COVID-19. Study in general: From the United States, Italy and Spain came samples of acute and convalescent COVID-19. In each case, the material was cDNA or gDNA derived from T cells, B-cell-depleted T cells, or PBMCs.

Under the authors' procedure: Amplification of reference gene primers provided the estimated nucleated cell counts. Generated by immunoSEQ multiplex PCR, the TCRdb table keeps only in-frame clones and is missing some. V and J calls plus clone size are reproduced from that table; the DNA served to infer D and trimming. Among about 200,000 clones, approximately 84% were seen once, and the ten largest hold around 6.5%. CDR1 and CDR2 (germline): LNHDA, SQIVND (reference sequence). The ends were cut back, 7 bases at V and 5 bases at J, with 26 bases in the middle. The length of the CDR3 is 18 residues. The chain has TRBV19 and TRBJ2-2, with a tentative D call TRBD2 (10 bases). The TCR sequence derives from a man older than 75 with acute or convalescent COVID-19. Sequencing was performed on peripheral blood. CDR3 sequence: CASTTGGTGLAFTGELFF. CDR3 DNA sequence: TGTGCCAGTACTACAGGGGGCACGGGACTAGCGTTTACCGGGGAGCTGTTTTTT. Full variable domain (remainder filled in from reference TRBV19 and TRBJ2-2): DGGITQSPKYLFRKEGQNVTLSCEQNLNHDAMYWYRQDPGQGLRLIYYSQIVNDFQKGDIAEGYSVSREKKESFPLTVTSAQKNPTAFYLCASTTGGTGLAFTGELFFGEGSRLTVL.